This T cell receptor (beta chain) was observed in a study of T cell responses to AZD1222 COVID-19 vaccine. Broader study findings: Females outnumbered males among donors, who were mostly white British; clonal diversity was possibly underestimated.

Details on this clone: The antigen remains undetermined.

Trimming stripped 4 bases from V and 0 bases from J, with 9 bases between. Per the germline V gene, CDR1 is SNHLY and CDR2 is FYNNEI. The CDR3 runs 14 residues. Produced via immunoSEQ multiplex PCR; TCRdb's table is partial and in-frame only. Of 130,000 or so clones in the sample, about 91% were seen once. The sequencing used peripheral blood, collected 28 days after the second AZD1222 dose. The genes are TRBV2 and TRBJ1-1, with D maybe TRBD1 (5 bases). The sequence came from an adult who received the AZD1222 COVID-19 vaccine. CDR3 residues: CASSATVMNTEAFF. The CDR3 DNA sequence: TGTGCCAGCAGTGCGACAGTAATGAACACTGAAGCTTTCTTT.